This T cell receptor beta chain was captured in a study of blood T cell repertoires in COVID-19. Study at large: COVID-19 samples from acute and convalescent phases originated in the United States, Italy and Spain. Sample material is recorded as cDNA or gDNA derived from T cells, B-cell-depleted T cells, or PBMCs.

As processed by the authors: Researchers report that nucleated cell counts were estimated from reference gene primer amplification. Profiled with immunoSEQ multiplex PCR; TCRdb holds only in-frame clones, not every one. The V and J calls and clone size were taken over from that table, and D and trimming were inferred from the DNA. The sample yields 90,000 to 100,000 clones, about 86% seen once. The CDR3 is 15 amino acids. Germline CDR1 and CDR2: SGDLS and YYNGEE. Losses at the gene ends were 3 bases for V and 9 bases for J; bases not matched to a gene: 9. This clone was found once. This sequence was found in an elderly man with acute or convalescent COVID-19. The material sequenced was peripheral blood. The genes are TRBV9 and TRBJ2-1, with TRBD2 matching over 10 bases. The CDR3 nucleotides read TGTGCCAGCAGCGCTTTAGCGGGAGGAGTGGGTGAGCAGTTCTTC. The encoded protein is CASSALAGGVGEQFF.